Listed below are T cell receptor beta chains from one sample, sequenced in a study of cytomegalovirus exposure and HLA in healthy donors. Assay: immunoSEQ multiplex PCR; the TCRdb copy retains only in-frame clones and omits some. This table holds approximately 150,000 clones, roughly 80% found once. The specimen was PBMCs. The receptor source for this set is a woman between 45 and 60 years old in good health and CMV-seropositive. CDR3s include the opening cysteine and the closing phenylalanine or tryptophan.

CASSDGTVTAYGYTF	TRBV10-2	TRBJ1-2
CASSPGSRSNTGELFF	TRBV5-5	TRBJ2-2
CASSQDRGYEKLFF	TRBV11-2	TRBJ1-4
CASSLTEETQYF	TRBV5-1	TRBJ2-5
CASSDTIRTGPNYGYTF	TRBV4-1	TRBJ1-2
CASSRRGGETQYF	TRBV11-3	TRBJ2-5
CASTYGRGTYTDTQYF	TRBV2	TRBJ2-3
CASSGDRSSYNEQFF	TRBV6-1	TRBJ2-1
CASSVDGQGRTDTQYF	TRBV9	TRBJ2-3
CASSPDRGGTEAFF	TRBV5-1	TRBJ1-1
CASTLTGAETQYF	TRBV6-1	TRBJ2-5
CASSWEANSNQPQHF	TRBV18	TRBJ1-5
CAWSVARNTGELFF	TRBV30	TRBJ2-2
CASSQEPVRSSGNTIYF	TRBV4-2	TRBJ1-3
CSSSPAGSVPYEQYF	TRBV7-9	TRBJ2-7
CASSELAGYKETQYF	TRBV2	TRBJ2-5
CAISESGGAKTQYF	TRBV10-3	TRBJ2-5
CASSPGGTQPQHF	TRBV7-9	TRBJ1-5
CASSEGQGPRNTEAFF	TRBV9	TRBJ1-1
CSVAPLLGPPKYENSPLHF	TRBV29-1	TRBJ1-6
CAISAEGGKETQYF	TRBV10-3	TRBJ2-5
CASSTSTGSEQFF	TRBV5-1	TRBJ2-1
CASSLDLGGGSLSSYEQYF	TRBV11-2	TRBJ2-7